This passage covers 11 T cell receptor beta chains from one sample sequenced in a study of shared clonotypes between healthy human individuals. Generated by immunoSEQ multiplex PCR, the TCRdb table keeps only in-frame clones and is missing some. Of fewer than 3 million clones listed, roughly 92% were seen once; the top ten hold approximately 0.4%. The sequencing input was naive CD4+ T cells from PBMCs. Indicated subset: CD45RA+ positively selected. All receptors come from a young man in good health. Some clones in this sample may be carry-over from other donors' samples.

This rearrangement joins TRBV2 to TRBJ2-5; D is undetermined. The CDR3 extends over 14 amino acids. Germline V gives CDR1 SNHLY, CDR2 FYNNEI. The V gene lost 3 bases and the J gene lost 4 bases, with 12 bases spanning the gap. The CDR3 region has the DNA TGTGCCAGCAGTGAGTTACTACCTGGAGAGACCCAGTACTTC. It is translated as CASSELLPGETQYF. The variable domain in full, with the rest retrieved from reference TRBV2 and TRBJ2-5, is EPEVTQTPSHQVTQMGQEVILRCVPISNHLYFYWYRQILGQKVEFLVSFYNNEISEKSEIFDDQFSVERPDGSNFTLKIRSTKLEDSAMYFCASSELLPGETQYFGPGTRLLVL.

The V gene is TRBV7-2, the J gene TRBJ1-1; D is perhaps TRBD1 (5 bases). CDR1 is SGHTA, CDR2 FQGNSA, per germline. Trimming cost V 5 bases and J 3 bases, with 19 bases left between them. This CDR3 has 16 amino acids. Here the CDR3 reads CASSLLPGLTYTEAFF. CDR3 bases: TGTGCCAGCAGCCTTCTACCAGGGTTGACATACACTGAAGCTTTCTTT. The full variable domain, with the rest looked up from reference TRBV7-2 and TRBJ1-1, is GAGVSQSPSNKVTEKGKDVELRCDPISGHTALYWYRQSLGQGLEFLIYFQGNSAPDKSGLPSDRFSAERTGGSVSTLTIQRTQQEDSAVYLCASSLLPGLTYTEAFFGQGTRLTVV.

V gene TRBV27 combines with J gene TRBJ2-3, with D maybe TRBD2 (7 bases). The CDR3 has 17 amino acids. CDR1 is MNHEY, CDR2 SMNVEV, per germline (reference sequence). The germline V and J ends were trimmed by 0 bases and 3 bases, with 16 bases remaining between them. The CDR3 DNA reads TGTGCCAGCAGTTTATCCAGACTAGCCAGGGGTACAGATACGCAGTATTTT. Translating it yields CASSLSRLARGTDTQYF.

The V and J genes are TRBV19 and TRBJ2-1; D is possibly TRBD1 (6 bases). V shed 5 bases and J shed 2 bases, with 19 bases lying between them. Germline CDR1 reads LNHDA; CDR2 reads SQIVND (reference sequence). This CDR3 has 17 amino acids. CDR3 DNA: TGTGCCAGTAGTGGAATCGTGGGACATATACCCTACAATGAGCAGTTCTTC. Translated, it gives CASSGIVGHIPYNEQFF.

The rearrangement uses TRBV18 and TRBJ2-3; D is perhaps TRBD2 (7 bases). Trimming stripped 2 bases from V and 4 bases from J, with 13 bases between. The CDR3 is 15 amino acids. CDR1 and CDR2 (germline): KGHSH, LQKENI. The CDR3 nucleotides read TGTGCCAGCTCACCATATACGGGGGGCGCAGATACGCAGTATTTT. Translating it yields CASSPYTGGADTQYF.

The rearrangement uses TRBV4-2 and TRBJ1-4; D remains ambiguous. The germline CDR1 and CDR2 sequences are LGHNA and YNFKEQ. The CDR3 has 19 amino acids. Between the trimmed V and J ends, which lost 4 bases and 0 bases, there was a span of 21 bases. CDR3 nucleotide sequence: TGTGCCAGCAGCCTTATAGCGGGAACTCAATTCGCAACTAATGAAAAACTGTTTTTT. This sequence encodes CASSLIAGTQFATNEKLFF.

A note on this clone: Other DNA sequences from this sample encode an identical CDR3 as well. The V gene is TRBV20-1, the J gene TRBJ2-1; D might be TRBD2 (5 bases). This CDR3 is built from 11 residues. Deletions cut 6 bases from V and 6 bases from J, with 9 bases between. From germline, CDR1 is DFQATT and CDR2 SNEGSKA (reference sequence). CDR3 coding DNA: TGCAGTGCCCGCCGGGGCAATGAGCAGTTCTTC. Its translation is CSARRGNEQFF.

The chain carries TRBV7-3 and TRBJ1-1, with 9 bases identical to TRBD1. There are 14 residues in the CDR3. In germline, CDR1 is SGHTA, CDR2 FQGTGA. V lost 5 bases to trimming and J lost 4 bases; unmatched junction nucleotides: 5. The CDR3 spells CASSASTGGTEAFF. The CDR3 DNA is TGTGCCAGCAGCGCATCGACAGGGGGCACTGAAGCTTTCTTT.

The J gene is TRBJ1-1, the V gene TRBV29-1, with unresolved D. The length of the CDR3 is 13 residues. The germline V gene encodes CDR1 SQVTM and CDR2 ANQGSEA. The CDR3 DNA reads as TGCAGTGTCTTAAGGGAAGAGAACACTGAAGCTTTCTTT. Protein sequence: CSVLREENTEAFF. The complete variable domain, with remaining parts taken from reference TRBV29-1 and TRBJ1-1, reads SAVISQKPSRDICQRGTSLTIQCQVDSQVTMMFWYRQQPGQSLTLIATANQGSEATYESGFVIDKFPISRPNLTFSTLTVSNMSPEDSSIYLCSVLREENTEAFFGQGTRLTVV.

The rearrangement uses TRBV6-5 and TRBJ1-2; D call uncertain. Germline assignment: CDR1 MNHEY and CDR2 SVGAGI. The V end was cut by 5 bases, the J end by 2 bases, with 12 bases between. The CDR3 contains 14 residues. CDR3 protein: CASSTRTDNYGYTF. CDR3 in DNA: TGTGCCAGCAGTACGCGGACGGACAACTATGGCTACACCTTC.

This chain uses TRBV19 with TRBJ2-5; no clear D. The CDR3 sequence is 11 residues long. Trimming pared 4 bases from V and 2 bases from J, leaving 2 bases between. Germline V gene data show CDR1 as LNHDA and CDR2 as SQIVND (reference sequence). This CDR3 is CASSRQETQYF. The CDR3 DNA reads TGTGCCAGTAGTAGACAAGAGACCCAGTACTTC.